The 11 T cell receptor beta chains below all came from one sample that was sequenced in a study of blood T cell repertoires in COVID-19. Assay: immunoSEQ multiplex PCR; the TCRdb copy retains only in-frame clones and omits some. This sample has 380,000 or so clones, with roughly nine tenths found just once. Material: peripheral blood. These receptors all stem from a man aged 35-49 years with acute or convalescent COVID-19.

The chain has TRBV9 and TRBJ2-3, with 9 bases fitting TRBD2. CDR3 length: 17 residues. The germline gives CDR1 SGDLS, CDR2 YYNGEE. V lost 0 bases to trimming and J lost 2 bases; unmatched junction nucleotides: 7. The CDR3 here is CASSVGASGVSTDTQYF. The CDR3 DNA follows: TGTGCCAGCAGCGTAGGGGCTAGCGGGGTGTCCACAGATACGCAGTATTTT.

V gene TRBV2 combines with J gene TRBJ1-2; the D is unclear. Trimming removed 5 bases from V and 1 base from J, with 8 bases in between. The CDR3 sequence is 13 residues long. From germline, CDR1 is SNHLY and CDR2 FYNNEI. This chain's CDR3 is CASSRQINYGYTF. In nucleotides, the CDR3 is TGTGCCAGCAGTCGCCAGATTAACTATGGCTACACCTTC.

The rearrangement uses TRBV5-5 and TRBJ2-3, with 8 bases identical to TRBD2. The J segment lost 5 bases and the V segment lost 0 bases, leaving 5 bases of the junction unmatched. The CDR3 has 15 residues. Germline assignment: CDR1 SGHKS and CDR2 YYEKEE (reference sequence). DNA of the CDR3: TGTGCCAGCAGCTTGGATGGGACTAGGGGAGATACGCAGTATTTT. Its protein product is CASSLDGTRGDTQYF.

In its sample, this clone was seen once. V gene TRBV28 combines with J gene TRBJ2-1; D unclear. Germline V lookup: CDR1 MDHEN, CDR2 SYDVKM. The CDR3 has 13 amino acids. V was pared by 5 bases and J by 8 bases, with 13 bases between. The CDR3 loop reads CASSRSSTHEQFF. The CDR3 coding sequence is TGTGCCAGCAGTCGGAGTAGTACTCATGAGCAGTTCTTC.

The V call is TRBV10-2, the J call TRBJ1-1; D not certain. The CDR3 consists of 11 residues. Germline CDR1 WSHSY, CDR2 SAAADI. Trimming cost V 7 bases and J 11 bases, with 14 bases left between them. The chain's CDR3 is CASIAPPKAFF. The CDR3 DNA reads as TGCGCCAGCATTGCGCCCCCTAAGGCTTTCTTT.

This chain uses TRBV7-8 with TRBJ1-2, with TRBD1 identical over 9 bases. After removal of 5 bases from V and 8 bases from J, the junction contained 12 bases not matched to a gene. This CDR3 is 15 amino acids long. CDR1 is SGHVS, CDR2 FQNEAQ, per germline. The CDR3 here is CASSARGQGMKGYTF. The CDR3 DNA is TGTGCCAGCAGCGCCAGGGGACAGGGAATGAAGGGCTACACCTTC. Filled out from reference TRBV7-8 and TRBJ1-2, the complete variable domain reads GAGVSQSPRYKVAKRGQDVALRCDPISGHVSLFWYQQALGQGPEFLTYFQNEAQLDKSGLPSDRFFAERPEGSVSTLKIQRTQQEDSAVYLCASSARGQGMKGYTFGSGTRLTVV.

V and J are TRBV7-9 and TRBJ2-7; tentative D call: TRBD1 (6 bases). This CDR3 is 13 amino acids long. Trimming shortened V by 3 bases and J by 5 bases, and 11 bases separated the two germline ends. From germline, CDR1 is SEHNR and CDR2 FQNEAQ (reference sequence). CDR3 sequence reads: CASSFTGTDEQYF. CDR3 coding DNA: TGTGCCAGCAGCTTTACAGGGACCGACGAGCAGTACTTC. Based on the CDR3 plus reference TRBV7-9 and TRBJ2-7, the full variable domain is DTGVSQNPRHKITKRGQNVTFRCDPISEHNRLYWYRQTLGQGPEFLTYFQNEAQLEKSRLLSDRFSAERPKGSFSTLEIQRTEQGDSAMYLCASSFTGTDEQYFGPGTRLTVT.

The V and J genes are TRBV5-5 and TRBJ2-2; a possible D gene is TRBD1 (6 bases). The V gene lost 4 bases and the J gene lost 3 bases, with 13 bases spanning the gap. The CDR3 has 15 residues. From germline, CDR1 is SGHKS and CDR2 YYEKEE (reference sequence). CDR3 in amino acids: CASSATHRDTGELFF. In DNA form, the CDR3 reads TGTGCCAGCAGCGCAACTCACAGGGACACCGGGGAGCTGTTTTTT.

The V and J genes are TRBV5-1 and TRBJ2-2; 9 bases match TRBD1. V lost 1 base, J lost 1 base, and 2 bases stayed unmatched. Germline values: CDR1 SGHRS, CDR2 YFSETQ. The CDR3 has 16 residues. For the CDR3, the DNA is TGCGCCAGCAGCTTGCGACAGGGGGGGAACACCGGGGAGCTGTTTTTT. Translated, it gives CASSLRQGGNTGELFF.

V and J are TRBV6-5 and TRBJ1-6; a weak D match, TRBD1 (6 bases). Germline CDR1 MNHEY, CDR2 SVGAGI. Trimming cost V 6 bases and J 6 bases, with 15 bases left between them. This CDR3 has 15 residues. CDR3 nucleotide sequence: TGTGCCAGCAGCCCAGGACAGAGGCCTAATTCACCCCTCCACTTT. Its translation: CASSPGQRPNSPLHF.

This chain uses TRBV7-6 with TRBJ2-5; 13 bases agree with TRBD2. After removal of 5 bases from V and 9 bases from J, the junction contained 12 bases not matched to a gene. This CDR3 has 16 residues. Germline assignment: CDR1 SGHVS and CDR2 FNYEAQ. CDR3 coding DNA: TGTGCCAGCAGCCCAAGGACTAGCGGGGGACCCGGGGCCCAGTACTTC. As protein: CASSPRTSGGPGAQYF.